The 16 T cell receptor beta chains below come from one sample, sequenced in a study of blood T cell repertoires in COVID-19 (dated by TCRdb to 2020 to 2021). The method was the immunoSEQ multiplex PCR assay. In TCRdb, the immuneACCESS table is reduced to in-frame sequences with V and J assigned. These tables do not hold every clone; where another copy was compared, an unresolved V gene accounts for under half, and the others remain unexplained. Within this sample are tens of thousands of clones, with roughly 86% of them counted one time only. Around 5.3% of the sample is held by the ten biggest clonotypes. Sample: peripheral blood. The receptor set was obtained from a man aged 35-49 years with acute or convalescent COVID-19.

This clone was picked up a small number of times. The rearrangement uses TRBV11-2 and TRBJ1-1; no firm D call. CDR3 length: 13 amino acids. V lost 4 bases and J 5 bases, leaving 11 bases between the germline ends. The germline CDR1 and CDR2 sequences are SGHAT and FQNNGV. The CDR3 DNA sequence: TGTGCCAGCAGCTCTTACGCTAGGACTGAAGCTTTCTTT. It encodes CASSSYARTEAFF.

The chain couples TRBV7-9 to TRBJ1-2; D is uncertain. V was clipped by 0 bases and J by 6 bases, with 8 bases between them. CDR1 SEHNR and CDR2 FQNEAQ come from the germline V gene (reference sequence). This CDR3 has 13 residues. The CDR3: CASSLARSHGYTF. DNA of the CDR3: TGTGCCAGCAGCTTAGCGCGATCGCATGGCTACACCTTC.

The rearrangement uses TRBV5-4 and TRBJ1-6; 10 bases map to TRBD1. CDR1 SGHNT and CDR2 YYREEE come from the germline V gene (reference sequence). The trim removed 5 bases at V and 6 bases at J, leaving 5 bases unmatched. This CDR3 is 15 amino acids long. The CDR3 loop is CASSSGQGFNSPLHF. The DNA for the CDR3 is TGTGCCAGCAGTTCGGGACAGGGGTTTAATTCACCCCTCCACTTT.

The rearrangement joins TRBV4-1 to TRBJ1-1, with D possibly matching TRBD1 (5 bases). Germline values: CDR1 MGHRA, CDR2 YSYEKL. This CDR3 contains 19 residues. Trimming stripped 0 bases from V and 7 bases from J, with 27 bases between. DNA for the CDR3: TGCGCCAGCAGCCAAGAGGGTTTTGGCAAAGGACACGCAACGGGTGAAGCTTTCTTT. Translating gives CASSQEGFGKGHATGEAFF.

The chain joins TRBV2 to TRBJ1-4; TRBD1 agrees at 10 bases. The length of the CDR3 is 13 residues. V shed 6 bases, J shed 6 bases, and the junction held 1 base outside the gene matches. The germline V gene encodes CDR1 SNHLY and CDR2 FYNNEI. CDR3 region: CASRGQGHEKLFF. The CDR3 nucleotides read TGTGCCAGCAGGGGACAGGGGCATGAAAAACTGTTTTTT. Full variable domain (rest looked up from reference TRBV2 and TRBJ1-4): EPEVTQTPSHQVTQMGQEVILRCVPISNHLYFYWYRQILGQKVEFLVSFYNNEISEKSEIFDDQFSVERPDGSNFTLKIRSTKLEDSAMYFCASRGQGHEKLFFGSGTQLSVL.

The V call is TRBV5-8, the J call TRBJ1-4; TRBD1 aligns across 8 bases. The CDR3 loop spans 14 amino acids. Germline CDR1 and CDR2: SGHTS and YDEGEE. J was trimmed by 8 bases and V by 2 bases; bases with no gene match: 5. In DNA, the CDR3 is TGTGCCAGCAGCTTTGGGACAGGAGTCGAAAAACTGTTTTTT. Translating gives CASSFGTGVEKLFF.

This chain links TRBV5-1 with TRBJ1-6, with 9 bases that match TRBD1. This CDR3 is 15 amino acids long. Germline V gene sequence: CDR1 SGHRS, CDR2 YFSETQ. V shed 0 bases and J 7 bases; nucleotides not matched to a gene: 2. CDR3 loop: CASSLAGQGNSPLHF. CDR3 sequence (DNA): TGCGCCAGCAGCTTGGCAGGACAGGGGAATTCACCCCTCCACTTT.

This rearrangement joins TRBV10-3 to TRBJ1-2; a possible D gene is TRBD1 (6 bases). In germline, CDR1 is ENHRY, CDR2 SYGVKD. V was cut by 6 bases and J by 4 bases, with 15 bases left in between. This CDR3 has 14 amino acids. The CDR3 spells CAIRPGQNIYGYTF. The CDR3 bases are TGTGCCATCAGACCCGGACAGAATATCTATGGCTACACCTTC.

The chain is built from TRBV5-1 and TRBJ2-1; no clear D. This CDR3 contains 13 residues. The ends were cut back, 4 bases at V and 6 bases at J, with 11 bases in the middle. Per germline, CDR1 SGHRS and CDR2 YFSETQ. In DNA, the CDR3 is TGCGCCAGCAGCCCCATCCACTCCAATGAGCAGTTCTTC. Residues: CASSPIHSNEQFF.

This clone was picked up a small number of times. The chain carries TRBV27 and TRBJ2-7; D is ambiguous. The CDR3 sequence is 13 residues long. The V gene's germline CDR1 is MNHEY and CDR2 SMNVEV (reference sequence). With 2 bases removed from V and 3 bases from J, the gap between germline ends came to 8 bases. This CDR3 is CASSLNSYYEQYF. Here the CDR3 DNA reads TGTGCCAGCAGTTTAAACAGCTACTACGAGCAGTACTTC.

The V and J genes are TRBV9 and TRBJ2-1; 9 nucleotides line up with TRBD2. The CDR3 sequence is 14 residues long. The germline CDR1 and CDR2 sequences are SGDLS and YYNGEE. The V segment lost 5 bases and the J segment 7 bases; nucleotides outside the gene matches: 7. The chain's CDR3 is CASSPGLAQNEQFF. As DNA, the CDR3 is TGTGCCAGCAGTCCCGGACTAGCGCAGAATGAGCAGTTCTTC.

The chain employs TRBV2 and TRBJ1-3; tentative D call: TRBD1 (6 bases). CDR1 is SNHLY and CDR2 is FYNNEI in the germline V gene. V lost 6 bases and J 4 bases, leaving 13 bases between the germline ends. The CDR3 covers 14 residues. CDR3 loop: CASSVTGLGNTIYF. As DNA, the CDR3 is TGTGCCAGCAGCGTTACAGGGCTCGGAAACACCATATATTTT.

The chain couples TRBV7-9 to TRBJ2-1; TRBD1 aligns across 9 bases. Germline values: CDR1 SEHNR, CDR2 FQNEAQ (reference sequence). Losses at the gene ends were 3 bases for V and 6 bases for J; bases not matched to a gene: 9. This CDR3 is built from 16 residues. The CDR3 loop is CASSLVAGTGFNEQFF. CDR3 sequence (DNA): TGTGCCAGCAGCTTGGTAGCCGGGACAGGGTTCAATGAGCAGTTCTTC.

V gene TRBV7-2 combines with J gene TRBJ2-5, with TRBD2 matching over 7 bases. Germline V gives CDR1 SGHTA, CDR2 FQGNSA. This CDR3 is 14 amino acids long. With V trimmed by 2 bases and J by 3 bases, 3 bases remained unmatched. The DNA for the CDR3 is TGTGCCAGCAGCTTACAAAGCGGGGAAGAGACCCAGTACTTC. This codes for CASSLQSGEETQYF.

This clone has a handful of counts. The rearrangement joins TRBV3-1 (or the pseudogene TRBV3-2) to TRBJ2-2; a possible D gene is TRBD1 (6 bases). The CDR3 has 16 amino acids. With 0 bases removed from V and 7 bases from J, the gap between germline ends came to 15 bases. CDR1 and CDR2 from the germline V gene are LGHDT and YNNKEL (reference sequence). CDR3 coding DNA: TGTGCCAGCAGCCAAGATTCACAGGGCGACCACGGGGAGCTGTTTTTT. Protein sequence: CASSQDSQGDHGELFF.

V usage is TRBV5-5 and J usage is TRBJ1-3; D gene unclear. The germline V and J ends were trimmed by 0 bases and 0 bases, with 10 bases remaining between them. The CDR3 length is 16 residues. Germline V gene data show CDR1 as SGHKS and CDR2 as YYEKEE (reference sequence). This chain's CDR3 is CASSLVSVHSGNTIYF. The CDR3 nucleotides read TGTGCCAGCAGCTTGGTGTCGGTTCACTCTGGAAACACCATATATTTT.